This T cell receptor (beta chain) was captured by sequencing in a study of T cells after yellow fever vaccination. Notes on the study in general: The secondary response was weaker, and its peak arrived faster, on day 5 versus 15. The study noted that FACS-sorted repertoires could contain abundant clonotypes contaminating from the bulk population.

Universal primer sites and UMIs were introduced during 5'RACE template-switching synthesis of TCR cDNA. TCRdb processed the 5' RACE reads anew with MiXCR; each CDR3 protein has one entry. The sample contains 300,000 to 350,000 distinct CDR3 sequences, 3.5% to 4.5% of which appear only once. This CDR3 has 12 amino acids. V was shortened by 4 bases and J by 0 bases, with 6 bases between the two germline ends. Looked up from germline, CDR1 is DFQATT and CDR2 is SNEGSKA (reference sequence). This clonotype came up many times. Its antigen is not identified. The J gene is TRBJ1-1, the V gene TRBV20-1, with a possible D match to TRBD1 (6 bases). The receptor was derived from a man younger than 35 who received the YFV17D yellow fever vaccine. The sequenced sample was PBMCs, obtained 15 days after the yellow fever booster vaccination. The CDR3 DNA reads TGCAGTGCTAACAGGGTGAACACTGAAGCTTTCTTT. As protein: CSANRVNTEAFF.